These 14 T cell receptor beta chains came from one sample sequenced in a study of blood T cell repertoires in COVID-19. Profiled with immunoSEQ multiplex PCR; TCRdb holds only in-frame clones, not every one. The data show 350,000 to 450,000 clones, approximately 89% seen once. The sample comprised PBMCs or T cells enriched from blood (not recorded which). The receptors come from a woman aged 30 to 39 who had recovered from COVID-19.

The chain links TRBV5-1 to TRBJ1-3; D remains unclear. The CDR3 consists of 16 residues. V lost 4 bases and J 4 bases, leaving 18 bases between the germline ends. Germline lookup yields CDR1 SGHRS and CDR2 YFSETQ. The CDR3 loop is CASSPGTSTRGNTIYF. The CDR3, as DNA: TGCGCCAGCAGCCCCGGCACTTCTACGAGGGGAAACACCATATATTTT.

This clone was detected once. The V and J genes are TRBV6-5 and TRBJ1-4; D might be TRBD1 (5 bases). The ends were cut back, 6 bases at V and 4 bases at J, with 12 bases in the middle. In germline, CDR1 is MNHEY, CDR2 SVGAGI. The CDR3 totals 14 residues. Here the CDR3 DNA reads TGTGCCAGCAGACTGTCAGGGTTTAATGAAAAACTGTTTTTT. Protein: CASRLSGFNEKLFF.

The V call is TRBV15, the J call TRBJ2-1; D ambiguous. The germline V and J ends were trimmed by 4 bases and 4 bases, with 8 bases remaining between them. Germline loops: CDR1 LNHNV, CDR2 YYDKDF (reference sequence). The CDR3 has 13 residues. CDR3 residues: CATSTARYNEQFF. In DNA, the CDR3 is TGTGCCACCAGCACCGCCCGGTACAATGAGCAGTTCTTC.

The V and J genes are TRBV24-1 and TRBJ2-5; 13 bases are a match to TRBD2. Germline values: CDR1 KGHDR, CDR2 SFDVKD. The CDR3 is made up of 17 amino acids. J lost 2 bases, V lost 5 bases, and 7 bases had no gene match. CDR3 protein: CATSGEGLAGPQETQYF. In nucleotides, the CDR3 is TGTGCCACCAGTGGGGAGGGACTAGCGGGGCCACAAGAGACCCAGTACTTC.

The rearrangement links TRBV12-3 or TRBV12-4 to TRBJ1-5; 7 bases line up with TRBD1. V trimming: 6 bases; J trimming: 5 bases; junction bases outside the gene matches: 1. The CDR3 length is 12 residues. The CDR3 loop reads CASRQGHQPQHF. The CDR3 coding sequence is TGTGCCAGCAGACAGGGGCATCAGCCCCAGCATTTT.

Here the CDR3 DNA reads TGTGCCAGCAGCTGGGGGACAGGGAGACACGAGCAGTACTTC. This gives the protein CASSWGTGRHEQYF. The chain carries TRBV5-4 and TRBJ2-7; TRBD1 matches 9 bases. The V gene's germline CDR1 is SGHNT and CDR2 YYREEE (reference sequence). The CDR3 is 14 amino acids. The J segment lost 5 bases and the V segment lost 3 bases, leaving 6 bases of the junction unmatched. Full variable domain (outside the CDR3, taken from reference TRBV5-4 and TRBJ2-7): ETGVTQSPTHLIKTRGQQVTLRCSSQSGHNTVSWYQQALGQGPQFIFQYYREEENGRGNFPPRFSGLQFPNYSSELNVNALELDDSALYLCASSWGTGRHEQYFGPGTRLTVT.

This clone was seen a handful of times. The J gene is TRBJ2-2, the V gene TRBV5-1; D call uncertain. CDR1 is SGHRS, CDR2 YFSETQ, per germline. CDR3 length: 13 residues. V lost 0 bases and J 7 bases, leaving 7 bases between the germline ends. The CDR3 loop is CASSLESVGELFF. In DNA, the CDR3 is TGCGCCAGCAGCTTGGAGAGTGTCGGGGAGCTGTTTTTT.

V usage is TRBV7-8 and J usage is TRBJ2-1; D is unclear. This CDR3 contains 16 residues. Germline assignment: CDR1 SGHVS and CDR2 FQNEAQ. Trimming cost V 2 bases and J 0 bases, with 11 bases left between them. This CDR3 reads CASSLFLVSSYNEQFF. CDR3 DNA: TGTGCCAGCAGCTTATTTCTGGTTAGCTCCTACAATGAGCAGTTCTTC.

The chain has TRBV6-5 and TRBJ1-3; 8 nucleotides agree with TRBD1. CDR1 is MNHEY, CDR2 SVGAGI, per germline. This CDR3 contains 14 residues. V dropped 7 bases and J dropped 2; count of bases not matched to a gene: 4. The CDR3 loop is CASNPTGAGNTIYF. CDR3 in DNA: TGTGCCAGCAACCCGACAGGGGCTGGAAACACCATATATTTT.

V usage is TRBV3-1 (or the pseudogene TRBV3-2) and J usage is TRBJ1-4; TRBD1 is a possible D gene (6 bases). CDR1 and CDR2 from the germline V gene are LGHDT and YNNKEL (reference sequence). With 1 base removed from V and 8 bases from J, the gap between germline ends came to 14 bases. This CDR3 spans 15 amino acids. This chain's CDR3 is CASSQGGRGREKLFF. For the CDR3, the DNA is TGTGCCAGCAGCCAAGGCGGCAGGGGTAGGGAAAAACTGTTTTTT.

The gene calls are TRBV6-5 and TRBJ1-4, with 8 bases fitting TRBD1. This CDR3 spans 15 amino acids. V trimming: 4 bases; J trimming: 7 bases; junction bases outside the gene matches: 8. The germline V gene has CDR1 MNHEY and CDR2 SVGAGI. DNA for the CDR3: TGTGCCAGCAGTTTTTGGACAGGGCGTGTTGAAAAACTGTTTTTT. Protein: CASSFWTGRVEKLFF.

The gene calls are TRBV7-2 and TRBJ1-5, with TRBD1 matching over 8 bases. This CDR3 has 14 residues. The germline V gene has CDR1 SGHTA and CDR2 FQGNSA. Unmatched junction bases numbered 5, after V lost 4 bases and J lost 6 bases. The CDR3 DNA sequence: TGTGCCAGCAGCTCCCAGGGGGCTCTTCAGCCCCAGCATTTT. This translates into CASSSQGALQPQHF. Drawing the rest from reference TRBV7-2 and TRBJ1-5, the complete variable domain is GAGVSQSPSNKVTEKGKDVELRCDPISGHTALYWYRQSLGQGLEFLIYFQGNSAPDKSGLPSDRFSAERTGGSVSTLTIQRTQQEDSAVYLCASSSQGALQPQHFGDGTRLSIL.

V gene TRBV30 combines with J gene TRBJ2-4; the match to TRBD2 covers 9 bases. In germline, CDR1 is GTSNPN, CDR2 SVGIG (reference sequence). This CDR3 comprises 12 residues. J was trimmed by 9 bases and V by 0 bases; bases with no gene match: 0. The CDR3 region has the DNA TGTGCCTGGAGTGTAGCGGGAGGCATTCAGTACTTC. Amino acid sequence: CAWSVAGGIQYF.

The rearrangement joins TRBV19 to TRBJ1-2; no clear D gene. Deletions cut 3 bases from V and 4 bases from J, with 12 bases between. The germline gives CDR1 LNHDA, CDR2 SQIVND (reference sequence). The CDR3 contains 14 residues. The CDR3 sequence is CASSIQPGSYGYTF. The CDR3, as DNA: TGTGCCAGTAGTATCCAACCGGGGTCCTATGGCTACACCTTC.